This T cell receptor (beta chain) was identified in a study of spatial heterogeneity in lung cancer. Study-wide points: It was found that expanded intratumoral alpha and beta TCR counts tracked tumor mutation counts.

This sample's time point: sample taken at primary tumor resection. By share, this clonotype ranks as medium-sized. The antigen is undetermined. A single record per CDR3 protein comes from TCRdb applying MiXCR to the 5' RACE reads. Of over a thousand distinct CDR3 sequences detected, about 10% appear once; the ten largest clones hold approximately 38%. Germline V gives CDR1 DFQATT, CDR2 SNEGSKA (reference sequence). Trimming took 0 bases from V and 1 from J, leaving 29 bases between them. The CDR3 is 21 amino acids. This sample comprised lung tumor tissue, obtained at surgery. The TCR sequence derives from a female donor with early-stage non-small cell lung cancer. The chain links TRBV20-1 to TRBJ2-3; tentatively, D is TRBD2 (5 bases). For the CDR3, the DNA is TGCAGTGCTAGAGAACCCTCCTCCCTAGGGCAACGGCCGAGGGGCACAGATACGCAGTATTTT. Translated, it gives CSAREPSSLGQRPRGTDTQYF.